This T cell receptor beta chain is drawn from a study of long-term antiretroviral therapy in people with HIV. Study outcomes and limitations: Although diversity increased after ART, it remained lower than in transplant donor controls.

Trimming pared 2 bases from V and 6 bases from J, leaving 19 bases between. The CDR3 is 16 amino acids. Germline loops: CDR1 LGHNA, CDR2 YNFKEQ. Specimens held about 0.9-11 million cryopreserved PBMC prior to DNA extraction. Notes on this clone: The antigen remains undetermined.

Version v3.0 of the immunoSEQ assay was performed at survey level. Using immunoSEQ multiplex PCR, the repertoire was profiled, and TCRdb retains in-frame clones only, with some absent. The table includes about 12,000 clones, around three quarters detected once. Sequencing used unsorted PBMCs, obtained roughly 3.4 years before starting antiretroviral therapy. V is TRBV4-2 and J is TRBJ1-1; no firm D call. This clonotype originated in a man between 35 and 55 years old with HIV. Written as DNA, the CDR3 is TGTGCCAGCAGCCAACTCCCCACAGCCGGGATCGCTGAAGCTTTCTTT. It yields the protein CASSQLPTAGIAEAFF.